What follows are 10 T cell receptor beta chains derived from one specimen sequenced in a study of CD8 T cells in Susac syndrome. RNA, at about 0.45 to 1 ug, was reverse transcribed with random hexamers. MiXCR, run by TCRdb on the immunoSEQ multiplex PCR reads, gives a single entry per CDR3 protein. The data show about 83,000 distinct CDR3 sequences, 90% to 97% seen once. Sample: CD8+ T cells from PBMCs. The receptors stem from a human donor with Susac syndrome.

This sequence joins TRBV29-1 and TRBJ2-1; D unclear. Germline CDR1 SQVTM, CDR2 ANQGSEA. Trimming left V 4 bases short and J 0 bases short, with 7 bases between. CDR3 length equals 13 residues. The CDR3 protein is CSVGLPSYNEQFF. DNA of the CDR3: TGCAGCGTTGGTTTACCCTCCTACAATGAGCAGTTCTTC.

CDR3 coding DNA: TGTGGCAGACCAAGACAGATCAATCAGCCCCAGCATTTT. Its protein is CGRPRQINQPQHF. The chain has TRBV9 and TRBJ1-5, with D possibly being TRBD1 (5 bases). Germline CDR1 is SGDLS and CDR2 is YYNGEE. CDR3 length: 13 residues.

J is TRBJ2-5 and V is TRBV4-3; D is unclear. This CDR3 region has 10 residues. Germline-derived CDR1 and CDR2 are LGHNA and YSLEER. V was clipped by 2 bases and J by 9 bases, with 4 bases between them. CDR3 sequence (DNA): TGCGCCAGCAGCCAAAAATCCCAGTACTTC. This codes for CASSQKSQYF.

The chain links TRBV7-6 to TRBJ2-6; 7 nucleotides agree with TRBD1. The CDR3 runs to 17 residues. The germline V gene has CDR1 SGHVS and CDR2 FNYEAQ. The ends lost 5 bases at V and 1 base at J; junction bases unmatched: 8. The CDR3 here is CASSLRDRESGANVLTF. In DNA form, the CDR3 reads TGTGCCAGCAGCCTCCGGGACAGAGAATCTGGGGCCAACGTCCTGACTTTC.

V usage is TRBV29-1 and J usage is TRBJ2-1; unclear D gene. Trimming pared 6 bases from V and 10 bases from J, leaving 13 bases between. The CDR3 consists of 11 residues. CDR1 is SQVTM and CDR2 is ANQGSEA in the germline V gene. In DNA, the CDR3 is TGCAGCGTCCGCTTGGGCTTGGAGCAGTTCTTC. Translation: CSVRLGLEQFF.

The V call is TRBV20-1, the J call TRBJ1-1, with TRBD1 matching 8 bases. CDR1 and CDR2 (germline): DFQATT, SNEGSKA (reference sequence). V was clipped by 3 bases and J by 1 base; unmatched bases: 7. The CDR3 length is 15 residues. The CDR3 sequence is CSASSWTGSNTEAFF. In DNA, the CDR3 is TGCAGTGCTAGTTCTTGGACAGGGTCGAACACTGAAGCTTTCTTT.

The V call is TRBV4-2, the J call TRBJ1-2, with D unclear. V gave up 0 bases and J gave up 8 bases, with 4 bases separating them. CDR1 LGHNA and CDR2 YNFKEQ come from the germline V gene. This CDR3 region has 11 residues. CDR3 DNA: TGTGCCAGCAGCCAAGACCGAGGCTACACCTTC. It codes for CASSQDRGYTF.

The rearrangement links TRBV29-1 to TRBJ2-1; perhaps TRBD1 as D (5 bases). Germline CDR1 SQVTM, CDR2 ANQGSEA. The CDR3 covers 14 residues. The V end was cut by 4 bases, the J end by 3 bases, with 13 bases between. The CDR3 sequence is CSVGGSASYNEQFF. In DNA, the CDR3 is TGCAGCGTTGGGGGCAGCGCCAGCTACAATGAGCAGTTCTTC.

The chain couples TRBV12-3 or TRBV12-4 to TRBJ2-1; no firm D call. The CDR3 is 14 amino acids. Trimming pared 5 bases from V and 3 bases from J, leaving 11 bases between. CDR3 residues: CASSPPPGYNEQFF. The CDR3 DNA follows: TGTGCCAGCAGTCCCCCTCCCGGCTACAATGAGCAGTTCTTC.

This chain connects TRBV4-1 to TRBJ2-3; TRBD1 or TRBD2 may be the D gene (5 bases each). There are 14 residues in the CDR3. With 4 bases removed from V and 1 base from J, the gap between germline ends came to 9 bases. Germline V gene lookup returns CDR1 MGHRA and CDR2 YSYEKL. The CDR3 sequence: CASSPGPGTDTQYF. CDR3 DNA sequence: TGCGCCAGCAGCCCGGGACCCGGCACAGATACGCAGTATTTT.